This T cell receptor beta chain originates from a study of CD8 T cells in Susac syndrome. With random hexamers, reverse transcription was performed on about 0.5 to 1 ug of RNA. Across 54 Vbeta and 13 Jbeta, TCR beta CDR3 was amplified with immunoSEQ multiplex PCR. Each CDR3 protein gets one entry after TCRdb re-called the immunoSEQ multiplex PCR reads with MiXCR. Here the sample spans about 200,000 distinct CDR3 sequences, 90% to 95% being singletons. V gave up 5 bases and J gave up 7 bases, with 12 bases separating them. This CDR3 region has 13 residues. Germline V gene data show CDR1 as SEHNR and CDR2 as FQNEAQ (reference sequence). The authors carried out high-throughput sequencing of TCR beta. They applied it to CD8+ and CD4+ T cells obtained from blood. Relapsing-remitting disease, either stable or active, was present in the treatment-naive patients who were the multiple sclerosis controls.

The material sequenced was CD4+ T cells from PBMCs. This receptor was obtained from a human donor with multiple sclerosis. V gene TRBV7-9 combines with J gene TRBJ1-5, with D tentatively TRBD1 (6 bases). CDR3 DNA sequence: TGTGCCAGCAGCGCACAGGGAGTCCAGCCCCAGCATTTT. Its translation is CASSAQGVQPQHF.